These 23 T cell receptor beta chains originate from one sample sequenced in a study of immune heterogeneity within non-small cell lung tumors (dated by TCRdb to the late 2010s). Genomic DNA was extracted from bulk tumor tissue and used as the TCR template, and 600 ng gDNA was amplified per sample. During surgery, multiple biopsies were taken from each primary tumor and placed as far apart as possible within the tumor mass. The study cohort was described as untreated, and patients were newly diagnosed NSCLC cases undergoing curative surgery. Sequencer: HiSeq X Ten. The TCR beta CDR3 region was amplified with a multiplex PCR system whose first round of 10 cycles used 32 V-gene forward primers and 13 J-gene reverse primers. The public reads were quality trimmed at Q25 with fastp and then assembled into clones with MiXCR by TCRdb, keeping productive beta chains. Identical CDR3 protein sequences are pooled into one entry, listed with their most common genes and DNA. For this sample there are 9,500 to 12,000 distinct CDR3 sequences; around 21% appear just once. The top ten hold 3.7% of the sample.

The sample comprised lung tumor tissue. All receptors derive from a man aged 60 to 69 with non-small cell lung cancer.

By sample share, this clonotype is medium-sized. This chain connects TRBV28 to TRBJ2-2, with 7 bases matching TRBD1. Trimming at V came to 5 bases and at J to 6 bases, leaving 9 bases not matched to a gene. CDR3 length equals 15 residues. Germline V gene sequence: CDR1 MDHEN, CDR2 SYDVKM. CDR3 amino acids: CASSPRQGRAGELFF. The CDR3 nucleotides read TGTGCCAGCAGTCCCCGACAGGGCAGGGCCGGGGAGCTGTTTTTT.

This clonotype is labeled medium-sized. The CDR3 DNA reads TGCAGTGCTAGAGATCGGGGCGGGGGGTCCTACGAGCAGTACTTC. Residues: CSARDRGGGSYEQYF. J is TRBJ2-7 and V is TRBV20-1, with 8 bases identical to TRBD2. CDR1 and CDR2 from the germline V gene are DFQATT and SNEGSKA (reference sequence). Trimming took 0 bases from V and 1 from J; bases not matched to a gene: 5. CDR3 length: 15 amino acids.

The chain employs TRBV5-1 and TRBJ2-3; 7 bases match TRBD2. Germline CDR1 is SGHRS and CDR2 is YFSETQ. Trimming removed 4 bases from V and 0 bases from J; junction bases left unmatched: 8. The length of the CDR3 is 16 residues. The CDR3 coding sequence is TGCGCCAGCAGCCTTGCTAGCGGATCTAGCACAGATACGCAGTATTTT. It codes for CASSLASGSSTDTQYF.

This clonotype was detected only a few times. V usage is TRBV3-1 and J usage is TRBJ1-3; no clear D. CDR1 and CDR2 from the germline V gene are LGHDT and YNNKEL (reference sequence). The CDR3 spans 15 residues. V was pared by 2 bases and J by 4 bases, with 12 bases between. CDR3 bases: TGTGCCAGCAGCCAACGGAGGATAACCGGAAACACCATATATTTT. This encodes CASSQRRITGNTIYF.

This clonotype occurred many times. The gene calls are TRBV20-1 and TRBJ2-7; 8 positions match TRBD1. Germline loops: CDR1 DFQATT, CDR2 SNEGSKA (reference sequence). The V and J ends lost 4 bases and 3 bases, in that order; junction bases with no gene match: 5. The CDR3 runs to 13 residues. The CDR3 protein is CSATTGVGYEQYF. The CDR3 DNA is TGCAGTGCTACGACAGGGGTGGGCTACGAGCAGTACTTC.

The chain couples TRBV7-2 to TRBJ2-4, with D perhaps matching TRBD1 (5 bases). The V gene lost 1 base and the J gene lost 7 bases, with 11 bases spanning the gap. Per germline, CDR1 SGHTA and CDR2 FQGNSA. The CDR3 is 14 residues long. This CDR3 is CASSLGVRGNIQYF. CDR3 coding DNA: TGTGCCAGCAGCTTAGGAGTAAGGGGTAACATTCAGTACTTC. Full variable domain (remainder filled in from reference TRBV7-2 and TRBJ2-4): GAGVSQSPSNKVTEKGKDVELRCDPISGHTALYWYRQSLGQGLEFLIYFQGNSAPDKSGLPSDRFSAERTGGSVSTLTIQRTQQEDSAVYLCASSLGVRGNIQYFGAGTRLSVL.

As to this clonotype: The conserved phenylalanine or tryptophan is not found at the CDR3 terminus, so this likely reflects a read error. The limits of the CDR3 on the DNA are not certain, so only TCRdb's listed CDR3 is given. The V call is TRBV20-1, the J call TRBJ2-3; the D call TRBD1 from the table was never checked on the DNA. The CDR3 adds up to 13 amino acids, both ends counted. The germline gives CDR1 DFQATT, CDR2 SNEGSKA (reference sequence). CDR3 sequence: CSAYRDYEQYFGP.

This chain links TRBV11-3 with TRBJ2-5; a possible D gene is TRBD1 (5 bases). Per germline, CDR1 SGHNT and CDR2 YENEEA. The V gene lost 1 base and the J gene lost 3 bases, with 9 bases spanning the gap. The CDR3 covers 14 residues. Here the CDR3 DNA reads TGTGCCAGCAGCTTAGGACAGTTTGAAGAGACCCAGTACTTC. Its protein product is CASSLGQFEETQYF.

This clonotype showed up many times. The chain links TRBV24-1 to TRBJ2-1; D is uncertain. Germline loops: CDR1 KGHDR, CDR2 SFDVKD. Trimming took 5 bases from V and 7 from J, leaving 8 bases between them. CDR3 length equals 12 residues. The CDR3 region is CATSVVGNEQFF. For the CDR3, the DNA is TGTGCCACCAGTGTCGTCGGAAATGAGCAGTTCTTC.

J is TRBJ2-2 and V is TRBV5-5; D perhaps matches TRBD1 (6 bases). The CDR3 extends over 15 amino acids. The V end was cut by 4 bases, the J end by 0 bases, with 10 bases between. The germline V gene encodes CDR1 SGHKS and CDR2 YYEKEE (reference sequence). CDR3 in amino acids: CASSPAGANTGELFF. CDR3 nucleotide sequence: TGTGCCAGCAGCCCGGCAGGGGCGAACACCGGGGAGCTGTTTTTT. The complete variable domain, with remaining parts taken from reference TRBV5-5 and TRBJ2-2, reads DAGVTQSPTHLIKTRGQQVTLRCSPISGHKSVSWYQQVLGQGPQFIFQYYEKEERGRGNFPDRFSARQFPNYSSELNVNALLLGDSALYLCASSPAGANTGELFFGEGSRLTVL.

The chain carries TRBV20-1 and TRBJ2-7; 14 nucleotides agree with TRBD2. The CDR3 is 18 residues long. Germline V CDR1 and CDR2: DFQATT, SNEGSKA (reference sequence). The V gene end was trimmed by 2 bases and the J gene end by 0 bases; junction bases not matched to a gene: 9. This chain's CDR3 is CSARHGLAGGPSSYEQYF. The CDR3 DNA reads as TGCAGTGCTAGACATGGACTAGCGGGAGGCCCGAGCTCCTACGAGCAGTACTTC.

This clonotype was recorded once. The rearrangement links TRBV6-9 to TRBJ2-7; 8 bases are a match to TRBD1. Germline V CDR1 and CDR2: MNHGY, SVAAGI. V was clipped by 4 bases and J by 5 bases; unmatched bases: 10. The CDR3 contains 15 residues. The DNA of the CDR3 is TGTGCCAGCAGTTTAACAGGACAGGGTATACACGAGCAGTACTTC. As protein: CASSLTGQGIHEQYF.

This chain joins TRBV3-1 and TRBJ2-1, with unresolved D. The CDR3 consists of 11 residues. Germline CDR1 is LGHDT and CDR2 is YNNKEL (reference sequence). V gave up 2 bases and J gave up 9 bases, with 5 bases separating them. The CDR3 reads CASSQSFEQFF. CDR3 in DNA: TGTGCCAGCAGCCAATCGTTTGAGCAGTTCTTC.

To note about this clonotype: A read error may explain this, as a much larger clone is one base away. This rearrangement joins TRBV20-1 to TRBJ2-7, with 8 bases lining up with TRBD2. This CDR3 spans 15 amino acids. Germline CDR1 DFQATT, CDR2 SNEGSKA (reference sequence). Here the CDR3 reads CSARGPAGEFYGQYF. The DNA of the CDR3 is TGCAGTGCTAGAGGTCCAGCGGGAGAGTTCTACGGGCAGTACTTC.

The V and J genes are TRBV6-1 and TRBJ2-3, with 11 bases lining up with TRBD1. The CDR3 loop spans 15 amino acids. V lost 6 bases and J lost 6; bases outside the gene matches: 8. Germline V gene data show CDR1 as MNHNS and CDR2 as SASEGT. CDR3 sequence (DNA): TGTGCCAGCAGCGCGGACAGGGGGCGAGGGGATACGCAGTATTTT. Residues: CASSADRGRGDTQYF.

The V call is TRBV5-4, the J call TRBJ2-7; perhaps D is TRBD1 or TRBD2 (5 bases each). Germline-derived CDR1 and CDR2 are SGHNT and YYREEE (reference sequence). This CDR3 is built from 14 residues. Trimming took off 3 bases at V and 2 bases at J, with 12 bases between the two ends. The CDR3, as DNA: TGTGCCAGCAGCTCCCAGGGACGTACCTACGAGCAGTACTTC. Its protein product is CASSSQGRTYEQYF.

By sample fraction, this clonotype is medium-sized. V and J are TRBV5-1 and TRBJ2-7; 8 positions agree with TRBD1. The CDR3 spans 14 residues. V lost 2 bases and J lost 4; bases outside the gene matches: 5. CDR1 SGHRS and CDR2 YFSETQ come from the germline V gene. The CDR3 region is CASSFAGGGYEQYF. In nucleotides, the CDR3 is TGCGCCAGCAGCTTCGCAGGGGGCGGTTACGAGCAGTACTTC. Looking up the rest from reference TRBV5-1 and TRBJ2-7 gives the full variable domain: KAGVTQTPRYLIKTRGQQVTLSCSPISGHRSVSWYQQTPGQGLQFLFEYFSETQRNKGNFPGRFSGRQFSNSRSEMNVSTLELGDSALYLCASSFAGGGYEQYFGPGTRLTVT.

This clonotype was seen more than once but under ten times. V gene TRBV24-1 combines with J gene TRBJ1-1, with 7 nucleotides matching TRBD1. This CDR3 is built from 14 residues. J lost 5 bases, V lost 3 bases, and 5 bases had no gene match. CDR1 is KGHDR, CDR2 SFDVKD, per germline. Here the CDR3 reads CATSDRIRGTEAFF. CDR3 in DNA: TGTGCCACCAGTGATCGGATCAGGGGGACTGAAGCTTTCTTT.

This clonotype is labeled as medium-sized. This sequence joins TRBV6-1 and TRBJ1-2, with 10 positions matching TRBD1. The CDR3 is 16 amino acids. The trim removed 5 bases at V and 0 bases at J, leaving 6 bases unmatched. The V gene's germline CDR1 is MNHNS and CDR2 SASEGT. In DNA, the CDR3 is TGTGCCAGCAGTAGGGGAGGACAGGGGGCTAACTATGGCTACACCTTC. This translates into CASSRGGQGANYGYTF.

On this clonotype: A much more abundant neighbour one base away suggests this may be a read error. V usage is TRBV24-1 and J usage is TRBJ2-5; tentatively, D is TRBD2 (5 bases). Trimming took off 9 bases at V and 2 bases at J, with 15 bases between the two ends. The CDR3 has 14 residues. Germline V gene data show CDR1 as KGHDR and CDR2 as SFDVKD. The CDR3 nucleotides read TGTGCCACCGCCGCTCGCGGGTTACAAGAGACCCAGTACTTC. This gives the protein CATAARGLQETQYF.

In its sample, this clonotype was seen once. CDR3 sequence (DNA): TGTGCCAGCAGCTCTCCCCGGCGGGGGGCCGTCCATGAGCAGTTCTTC. Its translation is CASSSPRRGAVHEQFF. This rearrangement joins TRBV5-6 to TRBJ2-1, with 8 bases matching TRBD2. Germline V gene data show CDR1 as SGHDT and CDR2 as YYEEEE. Trimming removed 3 bases from V and 8 bases from J; junction bases left unmatched: 13. The CDR3 extends over 16 amino acids. Together with reference TRBV5-6 and TRBJ2-1, the CDR3 gives the full variable domain: DAGVTQSPTHLIKTRGQQVTLRCSPKSGHDTVSWYQQALGQGPQFIFQYYEEEERQRGNFPDRFSGHQFPNYSSELNVNALLLGDSALYLCASSSPRRGAVHEQFFGPGTRLTVL.

This clonotype was seen at least ten times. The chain employs TRBV5-1 and TRBJ1-1, with D perhaps TRBD1 (6 bases). This CDR3 region has 13 residues. Germline values: CDR1 SGHRS, CDR2 YFSETQ. Trimming left V 4 bases short and J 6 bases short, with 13 bases between. The CDR3 coding sequence is TGCGCCAGCAGCCCACAGGGCAGGGCTGAAGCTTTCTTT. It encodes CASSPQGRAEAFF.

The rearrangement joins TRBV12-3 or TRBV12-4 to TRBJ2-5, with 14 nucleotides matching TRBD2. This CDR3 is 14 amino acids long. Trimming cost V 3 bases and J 12 bases; bases outside gene matches: 6. DNA of the CDR3: TGTGCCAGCAGTTTTCGACTAGCGGGAGGGGAGGAGTACTTC. This sequence encodes CASSFRLAGGEEYF.